This T cell receptor (beta chain) was found in a study of a mutant IDH1 vaccine in newly diagnosed glioma. Background on the study: Patients received eight vaccinations in weeks 1, 3, 5, 7, 11, 15, 19, 23. Previous treatment comprised radiotherapy, temozolomide, or both, mostly both.

CDR1 is MNHEY and CDR2 is SVGAGI in the germline V gene. The CDR3 sequence is 14 residues long. J was trimmed by 3 bases and V by 6 bases; bases with no gene match: 7. Produced via immunoSEQ multiplex PCR; TCRdb's table is partial and in-frame only. This table holds roughly 60,000 clones, about 88% found once. Time point given: week 5, during vaccination. Every vaccination contained 300 ug of the mutant IDH1 20-mer peptide and was paired with topical imiquimod. New WHO grade 3 or 4 IDH1-mutant, ATRX-lost astrocytomas were present in all donors. Concerning this clone itself: Its antigen is undetermined.

The material sequenced was PBMCs, taken from a glioma patient whose treatment included an IDH1 peptide vaccine. The sequence came from a woman aged 50 to 65 with glioma. The rearrangement uses TRBV6-5 and TRBJ1-1; 7 bases fit TRBD1. DNA of the CDR3: TGTGCCAGCAGGAGACAGGGTTTGTACACTGAAGCTTTCTTT. This codes for CASRRQGLYTEAFF.